Listed here are 7 T cell receptor beta chains from one sample, sequenced in a study of T cell repertoires and HLA-DP antigens. Antigens of these TCRs are unknown. Sequenced by immunoSEQ multiplex PCR; TCRdb stores in-frame clones only, minus some. Of about 73,000 clones in the sample, just under 80% are singletons; the top ten hold roughly 1.5%. What was sequenced was CD4+ T cells from PBMCs. These receptor sequences come from a man in his 60s in good health and CMV-seronegative.

V is TRBV10-3 and J is TRBJ2-2, with D perhaps TRBD1 (6 bases). Germline CDR1 ENHRY, CDR2 SYGVKD. Trimming took 0 bases from V and 6 from J, leaving 14 bases between them. This CDR3 contains 16 residues. The CDR3 DNA is TGTGCCATCAGTGAGTCGGGGGCCAATGGGGCCGGGGAGCTGTTTTTT. It translates to CAISESGANGAGELFF.

The J gene is TRBJ2-4, the V gene TRBV30, with 7 bases fitting TRBD1. V lost 3 bases, J lost 6 bases, and 14 bases stayed unmatched. CDR1 is GTSNPN and CDR2 is SVGIG in the germline V gene (reference sequence). The CDR3 has 16 residues. The CDR3 is CAWSAGGGLVGNIQYF. The CDR3 coding sequence is TGTGCCTGGAGCGCAGGGGGTGGGTTAGTGGGAAACATTCAGTACTTC.

The rearrangement joins TRBV4-2 to TRBJ1-5, with D perhaps TRBD1 (5 bases). Germline loops: CDR1 LGHNA, CDR2 YNFKEQ. The V and J ends lost 4 bases and 5 bases respectively, with 9 bases between them. CDR3 length equals 13 residues. CDR3 residues: CASSRDEDQPQHF. The DNA for the CDR3 is TGTGCCAGCAGCCGGGACGAAGATCAGCCCCAGCATTTT.

V and J are TRBV7-8 and TRBJ1-1; D not resolved. The CDR3 extends over 13 amino acids. From germline, CDR1 is SGHVS and CDR2 FQNEAQ. Between the trimmed V and J ends, which lost 6 bases and 1 base, there was a span of 9 bases. This CDR3 reads CASRQTWNTEAFF. In DNA form, the CDR3 reads TGTGCCAGCAGACAAACTTGGAACACTGAAGCTTTCTTT.

This rearrangement joins TRBV7-2 to TRBJ1-6; D is unclear. From germline, CDR1 is SGHTA and CDR2 FQGNSA. Between the trimmed V and J ends, which lost 3 bases and 6 bases, there was a span of 6 bases. The CDR3 has 13 residues. CDR3 coding DNA: TGTGCCAGCAGCTTGGGCTCTAATTCACCCCTCCACTTT. Encoded protein: CASSLGSNSPLHF.

J is TRBJ2-7 and V is TRBV6-6, with D uncertain. The CDR3 contains 14 residues. With 5 bases removed from V and 2 bases from J, the gap between germline ends came to 13 bases. CDR1 is MNHNY and CDR2 is SVGAGI in the germline V gene (reference sequence). In DNA, the CDR3 is TGTGCCAGCAGTGGCCGGCGACACCCCTACGAGCAGTACGTC. It yields the protein CASSGRRHPYEQYV.

CDR3 residues: CASSAGTGKGHQPQHF. In DNA, the CDR3 is TGTGCCAGTAGTGCCGGGACAGGGAAAGGCCATCAGCCCCAGCATTTT. The genes are TRBV19 and TRBJ1-5, with 9 bases that match TRBD1. The CDR3 spans 16 residues. Germline CDR1 is LNHDA and CDR2 is SQIVND (reference sequence). J was trimmed by 5 bases and V by 5 bases; bases with no gene match: 10.